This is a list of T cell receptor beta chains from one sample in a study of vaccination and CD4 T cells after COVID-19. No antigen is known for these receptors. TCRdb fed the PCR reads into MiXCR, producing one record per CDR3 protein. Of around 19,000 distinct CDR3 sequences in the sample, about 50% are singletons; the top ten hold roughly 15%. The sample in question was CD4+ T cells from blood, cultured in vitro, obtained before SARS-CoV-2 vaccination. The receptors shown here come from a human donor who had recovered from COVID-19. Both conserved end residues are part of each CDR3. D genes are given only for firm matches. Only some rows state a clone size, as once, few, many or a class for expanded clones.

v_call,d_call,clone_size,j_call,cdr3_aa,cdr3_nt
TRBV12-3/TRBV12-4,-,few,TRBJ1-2,CASSLVGGTNYGYTF,TGTGCCAGCAGTTTAGTAGGCGGGACTAACTATGGCTACACCTTC
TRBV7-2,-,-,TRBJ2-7,CASSQGRAYEQYF,TGTGCCAGCAGCCAAGGACGGGCCTACGAGCAGTACTTC
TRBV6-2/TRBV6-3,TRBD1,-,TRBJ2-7,CASSYSIRDSYSYEQYF,TGTGCCAGCAGTTACTCGATTCGGGACAGTTACTCCTACGAGCAGTACTTC
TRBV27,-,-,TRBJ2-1,CASFAVGGFYNEQFF,TGTGCCAGCTTTGCTGTTGGGGGGTTCTACAATGAGCAGTTCTTC
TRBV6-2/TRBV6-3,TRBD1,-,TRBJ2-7,CASSAGTGRSYEQCF,TGTGCCAGCAGCGCCGGGACAGGGCGCTCCTACGAGCAGTGCTTC
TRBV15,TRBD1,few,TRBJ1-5,CATSRLAGTGSQPQHF,TGTGCCACCAGCCGCCTGGCTGGGACAGGGAGTCAGCCCCAGCATTTT
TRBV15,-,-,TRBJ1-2,CATSSRALGGYTF,TGTGCCACCAGTTCCCGAGCTTTGGGTGGCTACACCTTC
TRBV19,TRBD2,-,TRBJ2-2,CASSVARGANTGELFF,TGTGCCAGTAGTGTAGCGCGGGGGGCGAACACCGGGGAGCTGTTTTTT
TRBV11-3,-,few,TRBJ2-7,CASSLEGMAAYEQYF,TGTGCCAGCAGCTTAGAGGGGATGGCCGCCTACGAGCAGTACTTC
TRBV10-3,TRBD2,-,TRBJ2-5,CAISEASGGAQYF,TGTGCCATCAGTGAGGCTAGCGGGGGGGCCCAGTACTTC
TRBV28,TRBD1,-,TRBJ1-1,CASSFGRQGRAFF,TGTGCCAGCAGTTTTGGAAGACAGGGGAGAGCTTTCTTT
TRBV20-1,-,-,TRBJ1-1,CSANRNMNTEAFF,TGCAGTGCTAACAGAAACATGAACACTGAAGCTTTCTTT
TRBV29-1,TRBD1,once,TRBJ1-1,CSVAGTGGTEAFF,TGCAGCGTTGCCGGGACAGGGGGCACTGAAGCTTTCTTT
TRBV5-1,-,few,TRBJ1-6,CASSLQQASPLHF,TGCGCCAGCAGCTTACAACAGGCTTCACCCCTCCACTTT
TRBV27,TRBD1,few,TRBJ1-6,CASRFIVGQGHSPLHF,TGTGCCAGCAGGTTTATCGTGGGACAGGGACATTCACCCCTCCACTTT
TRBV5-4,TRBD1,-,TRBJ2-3,CASSRDSSSTDTQYF,TGTGCCAGCAGCCGGGACAGCTCTAGCACAGATACGCAGTATTTT
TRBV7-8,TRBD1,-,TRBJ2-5,CASGSRTGQETQYF,TGTGCCAGCGGCTCACGGACAGGGCAAGAGACCCAGTACTTC
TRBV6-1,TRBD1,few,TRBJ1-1,CASSQTGEITEAFF,TGTGCCAGCAGTCAGACAGGGGAGATCACTGAAGCTTTCTTT
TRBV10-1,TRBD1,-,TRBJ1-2,CARFRDRGPLNYGYTF,TGCGCCAGGTTCCGGGACAGGGGGCCCCTGAACTATGGCTACACCTTC
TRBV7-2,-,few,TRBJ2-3,CASSSWPTDTQYF,TGTGCCAGCAGCTCCTGGCCCACAGATACGCAGTATTTT
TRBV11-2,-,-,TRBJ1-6,CASSLAGDSPLHF,TGTGCCAGCAGCTTAGCAGGGGATTCACCCCTCCACTTT
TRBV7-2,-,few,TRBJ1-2,CASSGGWEDYGYTF,TGTGCCAGCTCGGGGGGTTGGGAAGACTATGGCTACACCTTC
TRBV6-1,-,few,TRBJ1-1,CASIENGVNTEAFF,TGTGCCAGCATCGAGAACGGTGTTAACACTGAAGCTTTCTTT
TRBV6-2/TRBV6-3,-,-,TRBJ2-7,CASSLKNEQYF,TGTGCCAGCAGTTTGAAAAACGAGCAGTACTTC
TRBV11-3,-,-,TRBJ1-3,CASSLRQTSGNTIYF,TGTGCCAGCAGCTTAAGACAGACCTCTGGAAACACCATATATTTT
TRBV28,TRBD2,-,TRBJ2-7,CASSFAGGGLAGGQGYEQYF,TGTGCCAGCAGTTTCGCGGGTGGCGGACTAGCGGGAGGGCAGGGTTACGAGCAGTACTTC
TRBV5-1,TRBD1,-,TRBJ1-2,CASSWTGGAENGYTF,TGCGCCAGCAGCTGGACAGGGGGCGCGGAAAATGGCTACACCTTC
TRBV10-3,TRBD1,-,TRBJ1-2,CAISETGDGYTF,TGTGCCATCAGTGAGACAGGGGATGGCTACACCTTC
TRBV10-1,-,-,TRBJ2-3,CASSRFRTQGDTQYF,TGCGCCAGCAGTAGATTCAGGACCCAGGGAGATACGCAGTATTTT
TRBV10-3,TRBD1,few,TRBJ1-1,CATGTGLNTEAFF,TGTGCCACGGGGACAGGGCTGAACACTGAAGCTTTCTTT
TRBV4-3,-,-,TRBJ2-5,CASSQERAPRETQYF,TGCGCCAGCAGCCAAGAACGAGCGCCCCGGGAGACCCAGTACTTC
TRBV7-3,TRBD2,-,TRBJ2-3,CASSLTPGTSGSTDTQYF,TGTGCCAGCAGCTTAACCCCGGGGACTAGCGGAAGCACAGATACGCAGTATTTT
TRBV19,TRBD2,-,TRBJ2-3,CASSPIAGSTDTQYF,TGTGCCAGTAGTCCCATAGCGGGCAGCACAGATACGCAGTATTTT
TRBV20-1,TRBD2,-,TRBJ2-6,CSARSGNSGANVLTF,TGCAGTGCTAGAAGCGGGAACTCTGGGGCCAACGTCCTGACTTTC
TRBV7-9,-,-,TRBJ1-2,CASSLGGSYTF,TGTGCCAGCAGCTTGGGGGGAAGCTACACCTTC
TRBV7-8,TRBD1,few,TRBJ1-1,CASSSFESHRLDRRPPRNTEAFF,TGTGCCAGCAGCTCGTTTGAATCCCATAGATTGGACAGGAGGCCGCCCCGGAACACTGAAGCTTTCTTT
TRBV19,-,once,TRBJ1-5,CAISGALGQHF,TGTGCCATTTCAGGAGCGTTGGGCCAGCATTTT
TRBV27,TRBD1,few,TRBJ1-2,CASRSADRVPYGYTF,TGTGCCAGCAGGTCTGCCGACAGGGTACCCTATGGCTACACCTTC
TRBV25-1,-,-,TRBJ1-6,CASNGGGVSPLHF,TGTGCCAGCAATGGGGGGGGGGTTTCACCCCTCCACTTT
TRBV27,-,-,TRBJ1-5,CASSLYGTNQPQHF,TGTGCCAGCAGTTTATACGGGACCAATCAGCCCCAGCATTTT
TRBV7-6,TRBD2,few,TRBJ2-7,CASSLAGWEGQQYF,TGTGCCAGCAGCTTAGCTGGGTGGGAGGGCCAGCAGTACTTC
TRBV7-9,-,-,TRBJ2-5,CASSSQVYQETQYF,TGTGCCAGCAGCTCTCAGGTGTACCAAGAGACCCAGTACTTC
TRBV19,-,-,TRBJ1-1,CASSTTGDTEAFF,TGTGCCAGTAGTACGACAGGCGACACTGAAGCTTTCTTT
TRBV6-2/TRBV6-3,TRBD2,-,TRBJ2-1,CASRPSGGQRNEQFF,TGTGCCAGCAGACCTAGCGGGGGACAACGCAATGAGCAGTTCTTC
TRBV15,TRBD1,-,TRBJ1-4,CATSRERQGNEKLFF,TGTGCCACCAGCAGAGAACGACAGGGAAATGAAAAACTGTTTTTT
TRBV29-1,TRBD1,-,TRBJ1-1,CSADRGARNTEAFF,TGCAGCGCTGACAGGGGCGCTCGGAACACTGAAGCTTTCTTT
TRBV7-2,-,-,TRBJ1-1,CASSLGVGEAFF,TGTGCCAGCAGCTTAGGGGTAGGTGAAGCTTTCTTT
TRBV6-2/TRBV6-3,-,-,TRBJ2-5,CASSGRETQYF,TGTGCCAGCAGCGGGAGAGAGACCCAGTACTTC
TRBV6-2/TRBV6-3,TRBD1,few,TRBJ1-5,CASSYMQGVGQPQHF,TGTGCCAGCAGTTACATGCAGGGGGTAGGTCAGCCCCAGCATTTT
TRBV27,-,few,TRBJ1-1,CASSLSPPGTEAFF,TGTGCCAGCAGTTTAAGTCCCCCCGGCACTGAAGCTTTCTTT
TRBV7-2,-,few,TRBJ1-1,CASSLNGPGTSLDEAFF,TGTGCCAGCAGCTTAAATGGTCCGGGGACATCCTTAGATGAAGCTTTCTTT